Each of the 3 T cell receptor beta chains below was sequenced from the same sample in a study of T cells after yellow fever vaccination. TCRdb redid the calling of the 5' RACE reads with MiXCR, one entry per CDR3 protein. The repertoire holds 300,000 to 350,000 distinct CDR3 sequences, with roughly a tenth as singletons. Sequences were derived from CD4+ T cells sorted from PBMCs, sampled 45 days after the yellow fever booster vaccination. The receptor source for this set is a young man who received the YFV17D yellow fever vaccine.

The V and J genes are TRBV10-3 and TRBJ1-6; tentative D call: TRBD1 (6 bases). Germline-derived CDR1 and CDR2 are ENHRY and SYGVKD. CDR3 length: 13 amino acids. Trimming removed 10 bases at V and 6 bases at J, with 13 bases between. CDR3 coding DNA: TGTGCCAAACAGGGCTCTCTTAATTCACCCCTCCACTTT. It encodes CAKQGSLNSPLHF.

CDR3 nucleotides: TGTGCCACCAGCAGACAGGACGCTGGGGAGACCCAGTACTTC. Translating gives CATSRQDAGETQYF. J is TRBJ2-5 and V is TRBV15; no clear D. V lost 2 bases to trimming and J lost 5 bases, with 12 bases between them. Germline lookup yields CDR1 LNHNV and CDR2 YYDKDF (reference sequence). The CDR3 runs to 14 residues.

This clonotype showed up just a few times. The rearrangement uses TRBV3-1 and TRBJ2-2; 9 bases align to TRBD2. Trimming cost V 1 base and J 4 bases; bases outside gene matches: 7. This CDR3 has 17 amino acids. CDR1 and CDR2 from the germline V gene are LGHDT and YNNKEL (reference sequence). In DNA form, the CDR3 reads TGTGCCAGCAGCCAAGGGAAGACTAGCGGAGTCACCGGGGAGCTGTTTTTT. It yields the protein CASSQGKTSGVTGELFF.